Sequencing of this T cell receptor (beta chain) was carried out in a study of T cell repertoires in cytomegalovirus infection. Study summary: As its CMV epitopes, the study selected recently identified HLA-C-restricted and well-studied HLA-B-restricted targets. CMV infection and matching HLA type were both indicated by public TCR beta signatures.

On this clonotype: Its target is unknown.

Study-level results: Dominating the ex vivo response were HLA-C-restricted CMV-specific TCR beta clonotypes.

TCRdb reprocessed the reads via MiXCR and lists one record per CDR3 protein. The table has around 900,000 distinct CDR3 sequences, around a third seen once. V lost 2 bases to trimming and J lost 3 bases; unmatched junction nucleotides: 7. Germline V gene data show CDR1 as MNHEY and CDR2 as SMNVEV (reference sequence). The CDR3 covers 17 residues. The chain carries TRBV27 and TRBJ2-2; TRBD2 agrees at 9 bases. Sequenced here: cultured CD8+ T cells from PBMCs, sampled from culture after CMV antigen stimulation. The clonotype comes from a human donor in good health (CMV status not recorded). Some clones in this sample may be carry-over from other donors' samples. CDR3 loop: CASSLDAGGPYTGELFF. The CDR3 coding sequence is TGTGCCAGCAGTTTAGACGCGGGGGGGCCTTACACCGGGGAGCTGTTTTTT.